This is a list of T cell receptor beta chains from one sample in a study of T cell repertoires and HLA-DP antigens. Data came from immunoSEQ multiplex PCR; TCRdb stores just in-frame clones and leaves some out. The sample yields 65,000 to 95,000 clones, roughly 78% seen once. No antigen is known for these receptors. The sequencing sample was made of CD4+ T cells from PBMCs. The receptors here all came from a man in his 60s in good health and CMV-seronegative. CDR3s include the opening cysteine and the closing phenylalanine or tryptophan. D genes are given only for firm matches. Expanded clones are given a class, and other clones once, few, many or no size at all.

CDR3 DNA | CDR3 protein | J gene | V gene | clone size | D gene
TGCGCCAGCAGCCAAGTACTCGGCAGGGCGGAGACCCAGTACTTC | CASSQVLGRAETQYF | TRBJ2-5 | TRBV4-3 | once | NA
TGTGCCTGGAGTATGGGCACCTATACGCAGTATTTT | CAWSMGTYTQYF | TRBJ2-3 | TRBV30 | NA | NA
TGTGCCAGCACTGTAGACAGGGGCCCCGGGGGGGCCAACGTCCTGACTTTC | CASTVDRGPGGANVLTF | TRBJ2-6 | TRBV7-9 | NA | TRBD1
TGTGCCAGCAGCCACCGACAGGCTTTGAACACTGAAGCTTTCTTT | CASSHRQALNTEAFF | TRBJ1-1 | TRBV13 | NA | NA
TGTGCCAGCAGTGTCCTCGGACAGGGAGGTGGAAACACCATATATTTT | CASSVLGQGGGNTIYF | TRBJ1-3 | TRBV6-1 | NA | TRBD1
TGTGCCAGCAGCCCCCTCAGGTACCCGCTCTCCTACGAGCAGTACTTC | CASSPLRYPLSYEQYF | TRBJ2-7 | TRBV14 | NA | NA
TGTGCCAGTAGTTTACTGGGGAGCAATCAGCCCCAGCATTTT | CASSLLGSNQPQHF | TRBJ1-5 | TRBV19 | NA | NA
TGCGCCAGCAGCTTGGCAGGGATGTATGGCTACACCTTC | CASSLAGMYGYTF | TRBJ1-2 | TRBV5-1 | NA | NA
TGTGCCATCCAGGAGGGCTATGGCTACACCTTC | CAIQEGYGYTF | TRBJ1-2 | TRBV19 | NA | NA
TGTGCCAGCAGTGAACAGGGGGAAAATTCACCCCTCCACTTT | CASSEQGENSPLHF | TRBJ1-6 | TRBV2 | few | TRBD1
TGCGCCAGCAGCCAAGATTCAGGCGGCTTCAGATCGAGCTCCTACGAGCAGTACTTC | CASSQDSGGFRSSSYEQYF | TRBJ2-7 | TRBV4-1 | NA | NA
TGTGCCTGGAGTGTTGGAGGGAGAGACACCATATATTTT | CAWSVGGRDTIYF | TRBJ1-3 | TRBV30 | NA | NA
TGTGCCAGCATTTGGTCCAGGGCTAACTATGGCTACACCTTC | CASIWSRANYGYTF | TRBJ1-2 | TRBV2 | NA | NA
TGTGCCAGCAGCCTAGGACTAGCGGGGCTATCCTACGAGCAGTACTTC | CASSLGLAGLSYEQYF | TRBJ2-7 | TRBV13 | NA | TRBD2
TGTGCCAGTAGTATAGACCCGGACAGCGGGTATGGCTACACCTTC | CASSIDPDSGYGYTF | TRBJ1-2 | TRBV19 | once | NA
TGTGCCAGCAGCCCGAGCGGGGGGCCTTACGAGCAGTACTTC | CASSPSGGPYEQYF | TRBJ2-7 | TRBV7-2 | NA | TRBD2
TGTGCCAGCAGTACATTATGGGATACGCAGTATTTT | CASSTLWDTQYF | TRBJ2-3 | TRBV2 | NA | NA
TGTGCCTGGGGTGTTGTGGCAGGTGATGGCTACACCTTC | CAWGVVAGDGYTF | TRBJ1-2 | TRBV30 | once | NA
TGCGCCAGCAGCCGTGGGCAGCCGAACACTGAAGCTTTCTTT | CASSRGQPNTEAFF | TRBJ1-1 | TRBV4-1 | once | NA
TGTGCCAGCAGTGTAGCGGGAATACAGACCCAGTACTTC | CASSVAGIQTQYF | TRBJ2-5 | TRBV25-1 | NA | TRBD2
TGCGCCAGCAGCCAAGCCCTAGCGGGAGTGGCCAAAAACATTCAGTACTTC | CASSQALAGVAKNIQYF | TRBJ2-4 | TRBV4-1 | NA | TRBD2
TGCAGCGTTTCTTCGGATCTCGCTAGCACAGATACGCAGTATTTT | CSVSSDLASTDTQYF | TRBJ2-3 | TRBV29-1 | few | NA
TGCGCCAGCAGCCCCGCTCTGGGGGCTGGAAACACCATATATTTT | CASSPALGAGNTIYF | TRBJ1-3 | TRBV5-1 | few | NA